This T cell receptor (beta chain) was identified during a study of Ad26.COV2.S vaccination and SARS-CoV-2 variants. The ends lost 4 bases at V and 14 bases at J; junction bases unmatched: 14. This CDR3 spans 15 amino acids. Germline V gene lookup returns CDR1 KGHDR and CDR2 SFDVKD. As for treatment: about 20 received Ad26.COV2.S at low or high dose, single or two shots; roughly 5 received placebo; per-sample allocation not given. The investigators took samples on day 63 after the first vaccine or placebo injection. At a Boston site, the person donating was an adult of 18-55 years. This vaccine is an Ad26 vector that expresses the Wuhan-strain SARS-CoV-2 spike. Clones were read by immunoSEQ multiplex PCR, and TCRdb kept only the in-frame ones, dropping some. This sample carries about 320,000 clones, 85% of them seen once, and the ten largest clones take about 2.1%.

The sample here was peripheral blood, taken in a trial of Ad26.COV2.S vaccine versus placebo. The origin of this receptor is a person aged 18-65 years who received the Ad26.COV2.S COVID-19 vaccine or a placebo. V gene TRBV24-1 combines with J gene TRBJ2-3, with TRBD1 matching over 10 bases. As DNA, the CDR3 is TGTGCCACCAGTGACCTCGGGACAGGGGATATACGCAGGTATTTT. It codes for CATSDLGTGDIRRYF.